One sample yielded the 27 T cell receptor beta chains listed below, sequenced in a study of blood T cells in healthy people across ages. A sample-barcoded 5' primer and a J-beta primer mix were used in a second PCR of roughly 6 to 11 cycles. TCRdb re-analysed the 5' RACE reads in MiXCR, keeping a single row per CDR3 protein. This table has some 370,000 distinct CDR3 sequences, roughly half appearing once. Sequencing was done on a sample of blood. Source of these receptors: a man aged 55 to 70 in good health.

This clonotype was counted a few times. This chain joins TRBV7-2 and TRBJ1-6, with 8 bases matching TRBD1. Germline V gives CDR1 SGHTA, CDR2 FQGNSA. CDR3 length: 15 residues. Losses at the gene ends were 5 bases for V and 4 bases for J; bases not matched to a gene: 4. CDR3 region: CASSPGTGYNSPLHF. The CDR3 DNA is TGTGCCAGCAGCCCAGGGACAGGATATAATTCACCCCTCCACTTT.

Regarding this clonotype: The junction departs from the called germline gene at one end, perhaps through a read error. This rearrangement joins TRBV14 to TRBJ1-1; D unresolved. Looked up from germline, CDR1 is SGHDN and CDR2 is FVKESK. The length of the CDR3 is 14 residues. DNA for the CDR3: TGTGCCAGCAACCAAGAAGAGGAGGGAACTGAAGCTTTCTTT. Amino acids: CASNQEEEGTEAFF. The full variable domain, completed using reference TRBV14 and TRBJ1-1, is EAGVTQFPSHSVIEKGQTVTLRCDPISGHDNLYWYRRVMGKEIKFLLHFVKESKQDESGMPNNRFLAERTGGTYSTLKVQPAELEDSGVYFCASNQEEEGTEAFFGQGTRLTVV.

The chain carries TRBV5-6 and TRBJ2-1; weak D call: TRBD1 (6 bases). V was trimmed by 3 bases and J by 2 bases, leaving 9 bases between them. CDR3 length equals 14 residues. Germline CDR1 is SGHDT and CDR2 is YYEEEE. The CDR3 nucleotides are TGTGCCAGCAGCTCCGGGACAACCTACAATGAGCAGTTCTTC. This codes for CASSSGTTYNEQFF.

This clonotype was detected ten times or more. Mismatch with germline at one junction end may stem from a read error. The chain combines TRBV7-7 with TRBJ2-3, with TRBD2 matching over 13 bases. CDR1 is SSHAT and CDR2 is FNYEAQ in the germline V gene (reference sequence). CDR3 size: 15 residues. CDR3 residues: CASSPGTSGADTQYF. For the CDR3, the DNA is TGTGCTAGCAGCCCCGGGACTAGCGGGGCAGATACGCAGTATTTT.

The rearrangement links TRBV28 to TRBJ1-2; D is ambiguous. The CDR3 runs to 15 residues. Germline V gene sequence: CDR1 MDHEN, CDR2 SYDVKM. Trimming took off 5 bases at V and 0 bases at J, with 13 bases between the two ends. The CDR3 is CASSPMPVANYGYTF. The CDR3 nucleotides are TGTGCCAGCAGTCCAATGCCGGTCGCTAACTATGGCTACACCTTC.

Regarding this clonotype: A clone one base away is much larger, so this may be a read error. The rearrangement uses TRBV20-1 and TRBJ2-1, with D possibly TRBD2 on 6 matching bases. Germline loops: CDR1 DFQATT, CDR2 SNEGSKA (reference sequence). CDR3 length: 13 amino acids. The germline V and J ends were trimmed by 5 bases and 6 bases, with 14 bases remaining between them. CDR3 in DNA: TGCAGTGCTCAGCGGGTGCAAAGCAATGAGCAGTTCTTC. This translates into CSAQRVQSNEQFF.

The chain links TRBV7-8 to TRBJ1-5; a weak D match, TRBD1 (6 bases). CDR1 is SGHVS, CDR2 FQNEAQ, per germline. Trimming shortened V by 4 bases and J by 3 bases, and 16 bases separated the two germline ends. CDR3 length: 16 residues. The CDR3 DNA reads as TGTGCCAGCAGCTCCAGACCACAGGGAAACAATCAGCCCCAGCATTTT. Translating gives CASSSRPQGNNQPQHF. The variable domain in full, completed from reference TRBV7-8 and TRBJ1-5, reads GAGVSQSPRYKVAKRGQDVALRCDPISGHVSLFWYQQALGQGPEFLTYFQNEAQLDKSGLPSDRFFAERPEGSVSTLKIQRTQQEDSAVYLCASSSRPQGNNQPQHFGDGTRLSIL.

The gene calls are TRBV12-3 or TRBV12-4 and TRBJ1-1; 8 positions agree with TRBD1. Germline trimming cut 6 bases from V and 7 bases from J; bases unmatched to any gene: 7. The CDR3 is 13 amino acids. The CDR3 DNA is TGTGCCAGCAGGGGACAGGATATGGGTGAAGCTTTCTTT. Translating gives CASRGQDMGEAFF.

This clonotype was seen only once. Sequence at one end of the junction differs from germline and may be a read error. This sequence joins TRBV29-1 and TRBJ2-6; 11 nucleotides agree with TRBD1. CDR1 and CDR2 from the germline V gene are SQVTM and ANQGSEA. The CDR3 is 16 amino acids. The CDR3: CSVQGQGAYGADVLTF. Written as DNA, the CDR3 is TGCAGTGTCCAAGGACAGGGGGCTTATGGGGCCGACGTCCTGACTTTC. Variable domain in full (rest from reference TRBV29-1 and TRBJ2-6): SAVISQKPSRDICQRGTSLTIQCQVDSQVTMMFWYRQQPGQSLTLIATANQGSEATYESGFVIDKFPISRPNLTFSTLTVSNMSPEDSSIYLCSVQGQGAYGADVLTFGAGSRLTVL.

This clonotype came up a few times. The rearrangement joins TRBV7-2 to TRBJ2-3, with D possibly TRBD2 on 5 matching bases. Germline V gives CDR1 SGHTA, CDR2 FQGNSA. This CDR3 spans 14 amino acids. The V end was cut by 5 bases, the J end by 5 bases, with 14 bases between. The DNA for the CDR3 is TGTGCCAGCAGCCAAAGCGGCCCAGGAGATACGCAGTATTTT. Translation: CASSQSGPGDTQYF.

CDR3 region: CASSPPGDGRYNEQFF. In DNA, the CDR3 is TGCGCCAGCAGTCCCCCGGGGGACGGGAGATACAATGAGCAGTTCTTC. V gene TRBV10-1 combines with J gene TRBJ2-1; a possible D gene is TRBD2 (6 bases). The CDR3 is made up of 16 amino acids. Germline V gene sequence: CDR1 WNHNN, CDR2 SYGVQD (reference sequence). V gave up 5 bases and J gave up 4 bases, with 18 bases separating them.

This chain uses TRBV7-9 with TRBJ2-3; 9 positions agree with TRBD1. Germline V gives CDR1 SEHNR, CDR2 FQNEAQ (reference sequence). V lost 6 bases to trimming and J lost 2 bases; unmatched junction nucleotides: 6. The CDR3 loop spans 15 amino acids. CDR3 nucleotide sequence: TGTGCCAGCAGAGGACAGGGGAAGATCACAGATACGCAGTATTTT. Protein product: CASRGQGKITDTQYF.

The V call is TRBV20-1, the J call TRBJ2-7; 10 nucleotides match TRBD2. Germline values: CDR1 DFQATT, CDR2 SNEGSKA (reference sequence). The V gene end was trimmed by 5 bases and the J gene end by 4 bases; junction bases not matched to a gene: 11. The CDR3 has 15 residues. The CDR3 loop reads CSAPVSGGLQYEQYF. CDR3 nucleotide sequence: TGCAGTGCTCCTGTTAGCGGGGGGCTTCAATACGAGCAGTACTTC.

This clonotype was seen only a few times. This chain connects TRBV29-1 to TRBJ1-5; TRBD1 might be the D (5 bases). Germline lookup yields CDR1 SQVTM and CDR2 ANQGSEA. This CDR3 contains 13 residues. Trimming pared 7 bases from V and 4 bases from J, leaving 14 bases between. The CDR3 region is CSAGEVGNQPQHF. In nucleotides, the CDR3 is TGCAGCGCGGGGGAGGTTGGGAATCAGCCCCAGCATTTT.

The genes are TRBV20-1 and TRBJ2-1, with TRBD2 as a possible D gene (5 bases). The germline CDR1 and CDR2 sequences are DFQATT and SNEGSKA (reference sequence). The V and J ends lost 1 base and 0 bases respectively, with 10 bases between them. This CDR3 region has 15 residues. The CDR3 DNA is TGCAGTGCTAGAGGCCCGGGATTCTCCTACAATGAGCAGTTCTTC. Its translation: CSARGPGFSYNEQFF.

CDR3 sequence: CASSPTSVSYNEQFF. The DNA for the CDR3 is TGTGCCAGCAGCCCTACTAGCGTCTCCTACAATGAGCAGTTCTTC. The chain uses TRBV7-2 and TRBJ2-1; 7 bases map to TRBD2. The V gene's germline CDR1 is SGHTA and CDR2 FQGNSA. V gave up 5 bases and J gave up 0 bases; unmatched junction bases: 4. The CDR3 extends over 15 amino acids.

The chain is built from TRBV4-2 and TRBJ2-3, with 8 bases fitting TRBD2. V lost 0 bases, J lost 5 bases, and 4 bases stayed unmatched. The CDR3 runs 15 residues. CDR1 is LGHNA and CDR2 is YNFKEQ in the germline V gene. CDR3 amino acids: CASSQDGRAVDTQYF. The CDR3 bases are TGTGCCAGCAGCCAAGACGGGAGGGCCGTAGATACGCAGTATTTT.

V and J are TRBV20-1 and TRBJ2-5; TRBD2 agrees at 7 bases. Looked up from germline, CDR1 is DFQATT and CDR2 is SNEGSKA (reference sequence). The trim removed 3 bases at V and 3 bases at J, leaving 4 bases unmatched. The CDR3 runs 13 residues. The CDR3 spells CSARGLLEETQYF. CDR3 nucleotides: TGCAGTGCTAGGGGACTACTAGAAGAGACCCAGTACTTC.

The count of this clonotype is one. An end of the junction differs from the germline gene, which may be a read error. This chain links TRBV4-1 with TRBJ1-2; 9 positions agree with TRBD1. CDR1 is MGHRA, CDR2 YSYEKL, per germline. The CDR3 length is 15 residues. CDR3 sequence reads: CASRSAGTGYYSYTF. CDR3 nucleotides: TGCGCCAGCAGATCCGCCGGGACAGGGTACTATAGCTACACCTTC.

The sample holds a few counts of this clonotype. CDR3 nucleotides: TGCAGCACCCGGGACAGCCAGCGGGGCTACACCTTC. Its protein is CSTRDSQRGYTF. This chain connects TRBV29-1 to TRBJ1-2; 7 positions match TRBD1. With 8 bases clipped from V and 8 bases from J, the junction kept 11 bases outside the gene matches. CDR3 size: 12 residues. Germline V gene lookup returns CDR1 SQVTM and CDR2 ANQGSEA.

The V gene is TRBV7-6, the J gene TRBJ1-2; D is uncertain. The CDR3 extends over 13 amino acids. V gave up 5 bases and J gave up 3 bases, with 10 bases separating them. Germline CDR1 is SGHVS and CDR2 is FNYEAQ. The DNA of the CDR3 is TGTGCCAGCAGCGCGGGAGTGGACTATGGCTACACCTTC. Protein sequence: CASSAGVDYGYTF.

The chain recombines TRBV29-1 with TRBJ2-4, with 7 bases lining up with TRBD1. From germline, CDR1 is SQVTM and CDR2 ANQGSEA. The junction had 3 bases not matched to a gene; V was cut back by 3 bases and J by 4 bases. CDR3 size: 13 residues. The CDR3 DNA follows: TGCAGCGTTGAGGACAGGAATAAAAACATTCAGTACTTC. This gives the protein CSVEDRNKNIQYF.

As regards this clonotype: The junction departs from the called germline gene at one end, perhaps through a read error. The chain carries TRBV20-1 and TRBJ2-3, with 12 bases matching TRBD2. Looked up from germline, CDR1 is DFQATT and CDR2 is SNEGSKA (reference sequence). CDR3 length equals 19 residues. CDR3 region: CSAPTSGGPIARYTDTRYF. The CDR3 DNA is TGCAGTGCTCCCACTAGCGGGGGGCCGATTGCACGATACACAGATACGCGGTATTTT.

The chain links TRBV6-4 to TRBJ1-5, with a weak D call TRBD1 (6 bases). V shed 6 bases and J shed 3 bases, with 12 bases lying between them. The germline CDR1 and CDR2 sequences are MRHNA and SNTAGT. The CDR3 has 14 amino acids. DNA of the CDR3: TGTGCCAGCAGGACGGACAGTTACAATCAGCCCCAGCATTTT. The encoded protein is CASRTDSYNQPQHF.

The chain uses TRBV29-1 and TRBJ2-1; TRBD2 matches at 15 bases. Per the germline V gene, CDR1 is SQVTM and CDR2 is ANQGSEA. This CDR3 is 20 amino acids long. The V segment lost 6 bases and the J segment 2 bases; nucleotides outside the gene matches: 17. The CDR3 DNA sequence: TGCAGCGTACGATTTCCGGGACTAGCGGGAGGTCGGGGTGCCTACAATGAGCAGTTCTTC. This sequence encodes CSVRFPGLAGGRGAYNEQFF.

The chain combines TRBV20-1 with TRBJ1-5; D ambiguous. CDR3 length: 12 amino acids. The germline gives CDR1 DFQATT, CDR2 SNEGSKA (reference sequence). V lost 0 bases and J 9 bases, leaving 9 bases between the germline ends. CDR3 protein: CSARDMLGPQHF. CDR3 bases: TGCAGTGCTAGAGACATGCTTGGGCCCCAGCATTTT.

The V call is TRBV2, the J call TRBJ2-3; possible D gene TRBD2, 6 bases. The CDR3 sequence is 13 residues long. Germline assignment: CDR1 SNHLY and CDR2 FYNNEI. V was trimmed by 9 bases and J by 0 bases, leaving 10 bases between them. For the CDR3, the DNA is TGTGCCAGAGCCGGGACTAGCACAGATACGCAGTATTTT. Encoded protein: CARAGTSTDTQYF.